The present T cell receptor beta chain was sequenced within a study of identical twins. Using its own MiXCR run on the 5' RACE reads, TCRdb lists one record per CDR3 protein. This table holds approximately 300,000 distinct CDR3 sequences, around 9.7% found once. Study-wide results and limits: Fewer insertions marked abundant cord blood beta clonotypes; young adult naive trended weakly, memory not at all. Beta out-of-frame sequences showed weaker excess twin sharing.

On this clonotype: Its antigen remains unknown.

Healthy Caucasians made up all donors. CDR1 and CDR2 (germline): ENHRY, SYGVKD. This CDR3 region has 15 residues. Trimming removed 8 bases from V and 2 bases from J, with 15 bases in between. These data also formed part of another study, on yellow fever vaccine responses in identical twins.

The TCR was taken from a young woman in good health. The sample taken for sequencing was CD8+ T cells sorted from blood. The chain couples TRBV10-3 to TRBJ2-2; TRBD1 might be the D (5 bases). The CDR3 is CAIYYRQSNTGELFF. CDR3 nucleotide sequence: TGTGCCATCTATTACCGACAGTCAAACACCGGGGAGCTGTTTTTT.